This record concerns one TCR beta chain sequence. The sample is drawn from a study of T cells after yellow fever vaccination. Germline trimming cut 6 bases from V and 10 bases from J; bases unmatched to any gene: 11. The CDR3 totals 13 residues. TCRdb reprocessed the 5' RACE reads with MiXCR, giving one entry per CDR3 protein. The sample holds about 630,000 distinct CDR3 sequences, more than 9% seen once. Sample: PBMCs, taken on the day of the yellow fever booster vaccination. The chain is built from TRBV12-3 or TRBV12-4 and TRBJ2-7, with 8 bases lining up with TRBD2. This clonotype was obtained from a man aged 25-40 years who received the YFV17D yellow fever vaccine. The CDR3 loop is CASSPGAGGEQYF. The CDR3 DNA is TGTGCCAGCAGCCCCGGGGCCGGGGGGGAACAGTACTTC.